The subject of this entry is one TCR beta chain. Those who participated ranged in age from roughly 18 to 100 years and resided in roughly 26 US areas. Symptom resolution, clearance, or two negative PCRs marked donors in Cohort 3 as recovered. The V gene lost 4 bases and the J gene lost 8 bases, with 20 bases spanning the gap. The CDR3 has 16 amino acids. Germline CDR1 and CDR2: MDHEN and SYDVKM. Sequenced by immunoSEQ multiplex PCR; TCRdb stores in-frame clones only, minus some. Of some 300,000 clones listed, under 90% are singletons. The data were taken from a study of blood T cell repertoires in COVID-19. For the study at large: The analysed material was cDNA or gDNA that came from T cells, B-cell-depleted T cells, or PBMCs.

The genes are TRBV28 and TRBJ1-4, with D possibly TRBD1 on 6 matching bases. Sequenced: PBMCs or T cells enriched from blood (not recorded which). This TCR came from a man aged 25-40 years who had recovered from COVID-19. In nucleotides, the CDR3 is TGTGCCAGCAGTTCTCCGGGACAAACAGGTGGAGAAAAACTGTTTTTT. It codes for CASSSPGQTGGEKLFF.